This T cell receptor (beta chain) was recovered during a study of T cell clonality in common variable immunodeficiency. Study-wide findings and caveats: Fewer deletions and N-nucleotide insertions were reportedly seen in common variable immunodeficiency TCR beta sequences. The cause of increased CVID clonality remains unclear without subpopulation sequencing.

Of note for this clone: What it binds is unknown. The read terminates 3 residues before the CDR3 end, so the remaining end is supplied by the germline J gene.

CVID and control samples used equivalent genomic DNA input. TCRdb's table, derived via immunoSEQ multiplex PCR, lists solely in-frame clones and lacks some. The profile covers approximately 20,000 clones, none occurring a single time. Trimming left V 5 bases short and J 2 bases short, with 19 bases between. Looked up from germline, CDR1 is SGHVS and CDR2 is FQNEAQ. The CDR3 is made up of 16 amino acids. This sequence joins TRBV7-8 and TRBJ2-7; D perhaps matches TRBD1 (7 bases). Sequencing was performed on peripheral blood mononuclear cells. This receptor was identified in a human donor with common variable immunodeficiency. The covered CDR3 bases are TGTGCCAGCAGCCCGCATCGGGTCAGGGGGGCCTACGAG. It specifies CASSPHRVRGAYE. The entire CDR3 sequence reads CASSPHRVRGAYEQYF.